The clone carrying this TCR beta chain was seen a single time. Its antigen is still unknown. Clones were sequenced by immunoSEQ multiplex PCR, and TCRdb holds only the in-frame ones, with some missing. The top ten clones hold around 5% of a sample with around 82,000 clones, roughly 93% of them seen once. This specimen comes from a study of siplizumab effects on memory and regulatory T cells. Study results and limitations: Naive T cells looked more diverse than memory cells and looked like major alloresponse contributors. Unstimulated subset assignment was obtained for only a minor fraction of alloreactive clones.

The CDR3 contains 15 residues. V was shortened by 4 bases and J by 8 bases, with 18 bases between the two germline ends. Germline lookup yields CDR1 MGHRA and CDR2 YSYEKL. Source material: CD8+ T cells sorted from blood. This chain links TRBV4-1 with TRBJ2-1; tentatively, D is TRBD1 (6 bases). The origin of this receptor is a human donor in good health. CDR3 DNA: TGCGCCAGCAGCCGCTTAAGTACTACAGGGTATGAGCAGTTCTTC. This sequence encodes CASSRLSTTGYEQFF.